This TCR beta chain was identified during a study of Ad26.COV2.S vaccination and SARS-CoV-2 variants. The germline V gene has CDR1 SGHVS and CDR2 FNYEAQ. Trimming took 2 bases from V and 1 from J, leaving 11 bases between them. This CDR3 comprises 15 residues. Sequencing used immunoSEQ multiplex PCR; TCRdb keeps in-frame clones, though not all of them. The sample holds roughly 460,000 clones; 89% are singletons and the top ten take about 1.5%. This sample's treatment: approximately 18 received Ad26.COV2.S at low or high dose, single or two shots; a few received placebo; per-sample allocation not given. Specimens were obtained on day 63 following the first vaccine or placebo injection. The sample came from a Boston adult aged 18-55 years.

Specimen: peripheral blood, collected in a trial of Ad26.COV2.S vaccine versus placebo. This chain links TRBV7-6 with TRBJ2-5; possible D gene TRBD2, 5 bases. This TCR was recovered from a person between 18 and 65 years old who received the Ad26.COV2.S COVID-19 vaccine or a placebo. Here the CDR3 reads CASSLTPGGQETQYF. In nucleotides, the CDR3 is TGTGCCAGCAGCTTAACTCCAGGAGGCCAAGAGACCCAGTACTTC.